This T cell receptor beta chain was captured by sequencing in a study of blood T cell repertoires in COVID-19. TCRdb's copy holds only in-frame clones and misses some; the assay was immunoSEQ multiplex PCR. The repertoire consists of 170,000 or so clones, with 80% to 85% occurring once and the leading ten covering about 7%. V was clipped by 3 bases and J by 0 bases; unmatched bases: 2. CDR1 is LGHDT, CDR2 YNNKEL, per germline (reference sequence). The CDR3 is 14 amino acids. Sequencing used peripheral blood. The clonotype comes from a woman between 40 and 55 years old with COVID-19, enrolled during active disease. This chain links TRBV3-1 (or the pseudogene TRBV3-2) with TRBJ2-7, with 7 bases identical to TRBD2. CDR3 nucleotides: TGTGCCAGCAGCCACTGGGAGGGCTCCTACGAGCAGTACTTC. This sequence encodes CASSHWEGSYEQYF.